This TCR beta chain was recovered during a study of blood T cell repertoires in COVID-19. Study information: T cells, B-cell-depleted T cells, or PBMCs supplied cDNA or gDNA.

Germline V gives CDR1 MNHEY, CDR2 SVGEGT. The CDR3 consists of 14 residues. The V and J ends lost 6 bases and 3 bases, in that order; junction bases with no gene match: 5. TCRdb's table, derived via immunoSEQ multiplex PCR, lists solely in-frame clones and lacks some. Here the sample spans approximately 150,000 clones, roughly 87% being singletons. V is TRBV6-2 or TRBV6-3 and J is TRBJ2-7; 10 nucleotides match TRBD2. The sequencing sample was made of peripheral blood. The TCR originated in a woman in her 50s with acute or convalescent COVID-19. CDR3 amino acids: CASSPSGSIYEQYF. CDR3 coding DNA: TGTGCCAGCAGCCCTAGCGGGAGCATCTACGAGCAGTACTTC.